The T cell receptor (beta chain) under discussion was sequenced for a study of T cells after yellow fever vaccination. Universal primer sites and UMIs were introduced during 5'RACE template-switching synthesis of TCR cDNA. TCRdb processed the 5' RACE reads anew with MiXCR; each CDR3 protein has one entry. The table has 180,000 or so distinct CDR3 sequences, approximately 10% seen once; the top ten hold approximately 34%. V shed 6 bases and J 7 bases; nucleotides not matched to a gene: 10. The CDR3 runs to 14 residues. Germline loops: CDR1 MGHRA, CDR2 YSYEKL. The source material was CD8+ T cells sorted from PBMCs, sampled 15 days after the yellow fever booster vaccination. The gene calls are TRBV4-1 and TRBJ1-2; 8 bases are a match to TRBD1. This sequence originates from a man aged 18-30 years who received the YFV17D yellow fever vaccine. In DNA form, the CDR3 reads TGCGCCAGCAGGACGACAGGGGCGGGGGCTGGCTACACCTTC. Its protein is CASRTTGAGAGYTF.